This entry lists 8 T cell receptor beta chains sequenced from one sample in a study of identical twins. MiXCR, run by TCRdb on the 5' RACE reads, gives a single entry per CDR3 protein. The sample holds some 630,000 distinct CDR3 sequences; under 8.5% are singletons and the top ten take 1.5% to 2%. These data were also filed under a second study, of yellow fever vaccine responses in identical twins.

Material for sequencing was PBMCs. All receptors derive from a young woman in good health.

This clonotype appeared a few times. The gene calls are TRBV11-2 and TRBJ2-2; D is possibly TRBD2 (5 bases). V was pared by 3 bases and J by 2 bases, with 13 bases between. In germline, CDR1 is SGHAT, CDR2 FQNNGV. The CDR3 has 16 amino acids. For the CDR3, the DNA is TGTGCCAGCAGCTTGAGGGTCGGGGAAAACACCGGGGAGCTGTTTTTT. This gives the protein CASSLRVGENTGELFF.

CDR3: CASSVDRGFADTQYF. As DNA, the CDR3 is TGTGCCAGCAGCGTTGACAGGGGATTCGCGGATACGCAGTATTTT. The chain combines TRBV9 with TRBJ2-3; 8 positions agree with TRBD1. The CDR3 runs to 15 residues. V shed 2 bases, J shed 6 bases, and the junction held 8 bases outside the gene matches. In germline, CDR1 is SGDLS, CDR2 YYNGEE.

This clonotype was detected only a few times. The genes are TRBV12-3 or TRBV12-4 and TRBJ2-7; 10 bases are shared with TRBD2. This CDR3 spans 15 amino acids. J was trimmed by 7 bases and V by 3 bases; bases with no gene match: 9. The CDR3 here is CASSFGGAGGGEQYF. The CDR3 DNA reads as TGTGCCAGCAGTTTCGGAGGAGCGGGAGGGGGGGAGCAGTACTTC.

In its sample, this clonotype was seen many times. This chain links TRBV6-2 or TRBV6-3 with TRBJ2-1; 7 bases are shared with TRBD1. The J segment lost 1 base and the V segment lost 6 bases, leaving 9 bases of the junction unmatched. The CDR3 contains 16 residues. Germline values: CDR1 MNHEY, CDR2 SVGEGT. CDR3 sequence: CASRHRDSFSYNEQFF. The DNA of the CDR3 is TGTGCCAGCAGGCACCGGGACAGCTTTTCCTACAATGAGCAGTTCTTC.

The rearrangement uses TRBV11-2 and TRBJ2-7; D not certain. V shed 7 bases and J shed 0 bases, with 10 bases lying between them. CDR3 length: 13 amino acids. Germline assignment: CDR1 SGHAT and CDR2 FQNNGV. CDR3 nucleotide sequence: TGTGCCAGCAACGCCATTAGCTCCTACGAGCAGTACTTC. It codes for CASNAISSYEQYF.

There are many counts of this clonotype. The chain combines TRBV20-1 with TRBJ2-7, with 10 bases matching TRBD2. Germline-derived CDR1 and CDR2 are DFQATT and SNEGSKA (reference sequence). There are 19 residues in the CDR3. Germline trimming cut 1 base from V and 1 base from J; bases unmatched to any gene: 16. This chain's CDR3 is CSARVFGLAESGRSYEQYF. The CDR3 DNA reads TGCAGTGCTAGAGTTTTTGGACTAGCGGAGTCGGGCCGGTCCTACGAGCAGTACTTC.

This clonotype was detected ten times or more. This chain links TRBV12-3 or TRBV12-4 with TRBJ1-2; D not resolved. The CDR3 loop spans 12 amino acids. Deletions cut 5 bases from V and 8 bases from J, with 12 bases between. The CDR3 region is CASSPTPDGYTF. CDR3 in DNA: TGTGCCAGCAGTCCAACCCCGGACGGCTACACCTTC.

In this sample, this clonotype turned up many times. The genes are TRBV20-1 and TRBJ2-7; 8 positions match TRBD2. Per the germline V gene, CDR1 is DFQATT and CDR2 is SNEGSKA (reference sequence). Germline trimming cut 4 bases from V and 3 bases from J; bases unmatched to any gene: 5. CDR3 length equals 13 residues. In nucleotides, the CDR3 is TGCAGTGCTACCAGCGGGAGTATCTACGAGCAGTACTTC. Its protein product is CSATSGSIYEQYF.